Detailed here is one TCR beta chain. MiXCR was run by TCRdb on the RT-PCR reads, yielding one entry per CDR3 protein. The sample comprises around 600,000 distinct CDR3 sequences, 10% to 12% of which are singletons, and about 11% rests with the top ten. The data stem from a study of response to subunit inactivated influenza vaccine. V was cut by 4 bases and J by 0 bases, with 13 bases left in between. Germline loops: CDR1 SGHAT, CDR2 FQDESV (reference sequence). The CDR3 is 17 amino acids. These sequences were also reported in another study, on T cells expressing NK-cell markers. Per that study: Production of TCR beta cDNA relied on 5'RACE template switching with UMIs.

The receptor was derived from a man aged 50-60 years who received an inactivated influenza vaccine. The V gene is TRBV11-1, the J gene TRBJ2-6, with D hard to call. The sample in question was PBMCs from blood, obtained on the day of vaccination. The CDR3 sequence: CASSSRRKGSGANVLTF. The CDR3 DNA sequence: TGTGCCAGCAGCTCACGACGTAAGGGCTCTGGGGCCAACGTCCTGACTTTC.